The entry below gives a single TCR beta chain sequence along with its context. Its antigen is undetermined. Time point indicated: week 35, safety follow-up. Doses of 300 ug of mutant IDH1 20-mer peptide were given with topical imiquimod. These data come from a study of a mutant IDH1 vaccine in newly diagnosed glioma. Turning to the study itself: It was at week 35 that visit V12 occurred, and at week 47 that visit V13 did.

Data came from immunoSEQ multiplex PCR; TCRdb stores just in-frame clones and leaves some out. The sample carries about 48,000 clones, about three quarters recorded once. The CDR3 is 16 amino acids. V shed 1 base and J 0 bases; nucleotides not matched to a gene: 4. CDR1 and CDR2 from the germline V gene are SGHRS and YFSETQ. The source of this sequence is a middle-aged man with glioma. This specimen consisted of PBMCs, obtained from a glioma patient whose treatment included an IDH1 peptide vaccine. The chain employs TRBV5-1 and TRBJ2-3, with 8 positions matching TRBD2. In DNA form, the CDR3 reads TGCGCCAGCAGCTTGTCCGTAGCGGGGAGCACAGATACGCAGTATTTT. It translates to CASSLSVAGSTDTQYF. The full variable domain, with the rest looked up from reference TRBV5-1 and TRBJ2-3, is KAGVTQTPRYLIKTRGQQVTLSCSPISGHRSVSWYQQTPGQGLQFLFEYFSETQRNKGNFPGRFSGRQFSNSRSEMNVSTLELGDSALYLCASSLSVAGSTDTQYFGPGTRLTVL.